This passage covers 26 T cell receptor beta chains from one sample sequenced in a study of blood T cell repertoires in COVID-19. The table came from immunoSEQ multiplex PCR; TCRdb's copy has only in-frame clones and leaves some out. The sample holds about 140,000 clones, roughly 84% seen once. Sequenced sample: peripheral blood. Receptors originate from a man aged 25-45 years with COVID-19, enrolled during active disease.

The chain's CDR3 is CSVEDQDRYSNEQFF. In nucleotides, the CDR3 is TGCAGCGTTGAAGACCAGGACAGGTATAGCAATGAGCAGTTCTTC. The V call is TRBV29-1, the J call TRBJ2-1; TRBD1 matches 7 bases. V gave up 0 bases and J gave up 6 bases; unmatched junction bases: 8. The CDR3 is made up of 15 amino acids. Germline assignment: CDR1 SQVTM and CDR2 ANQGSEA.

V is TRBV7-2 and J is TRBJ2-7, with 8 bases matching TRBD2. With V trimmed by 5 bases and J by 2 bases, 8 bases remained unmatched. This CDR3 has 15 residues. CDR1 is SGHTA and CDR2 is FQGNSA in the germline V gene. In nucleotides, the CDR3 is TGTGCCAGCAGCCCTGCCCGGGGGGGTCCCTACGAGCAGTACTTC. This sequence encodes CASSPARGGPYEQYF.

The V call is TRBV9, the J call TRBJ1-1; D is undetermined. Germline lookup yields CDR1 SGDLS and CDR2 YYNGEE. V dropped 0 bases and J dropped 3 bases, with 9 bases sitting between them. There are 14 residues in the CDR3. The DNA of the CDR3 is TGTGCCAGCAGCGTAGTCCCGGCGGACACTGAAGCTTTCTTT. This encodes CASSVVPADTEAFF.

The CDR3 loop reads CASSESGGYEQYF. DNA of the CDR3: TGTGCCAGCAGCGAATCAGGGGGCTACGAGCAGTACTTC. The gene calls are TRBV7-2 and TRBJ2-7; 7 bases fit TRBD1. V lost 5 bases to trimming and J lost 3 bases; unmatched junction nucleotides: 4. CDR1 is SGHTA, CDR2 FQGNSA, per germline. This CDR3 spans 13 amino acids.

In nucleotides, the CDR3 is TGTGCCAGCTCACAAAATCCGGGGTACACCGGGGAGCTGTTTTTT. This encodes CASSQNPGYTGELFF. V usage is TRBV18 and J usage is TRBJ2-2; D might be TRBD2 (5 bases). V gave up 4 bases and J gave up 3 bases, with 12 bases separating them. Looked up from germline, CDR1 is KGHSH and CDR2 is LQKENI. The length of the CDR3 is 15 residues.

This chain joins TRBV5-6 and TRBJ2-3; 7 bases agree with TRBD2. The CDR3 runs 14 residues. The V gene's germline CDR1 is SGHDT and CDR2 YYEEEE. Germline trimming cut 4 bases from V and 2 bases from J; bases unmatched to any gene: 4. The CDR3 bases are TGTGCCAGCAGCCCAGGACTAGACACAGATACGCAGTATTTT. Protein: CASSPGLDTDTQYF.

This clone has just a few counts. V usage is TRBV7-9 and J usage is TRBJ2-3; no definite D call. Per the germline V gene, CDR1 is SEHNR and CDR2 is FQNEAQ (reference sequence). This CDR3 is built from 16 residues. Trimming cost V 2 bases and J 2 bases, with 14 bases left between them. The CDR3 DNA reads as TGTGCCAGCAGCTTACCAAACAGAGTCTCCACAGATACGCAGTATTTT. It encodes CASSLPNRVSTDTQYF.

Turning to this clone: The sample has other DNA sequences that encode this CDR3 too. This chain connects TRBV28 to TRBJ2-7; the match to TRBD2 covers 11 bases. The CDR3 runs 13 residues. V lost 6 bases to trimming and J lost 2 bases; unmatched junction nucleotides: 0. Germline lookup yields CDR1 MDHEN and CDR2 SYDVKM. CDR3 region: CASRTSGTYEQYF. CDR3 coding DNA: TGTGCCAGCAGGACTAGCGGGACCTACGAGCAGTACTTC. The full variable domain, completed using reference TRBV28 and TRBJ2-7, is DVKVTQSSRYLVKRTGEKVFLECVQDMDHENMFWYRQDPGLGLRLIYFSYDVKMKEKGDIPEGYSVSREKKERFSLILESASTNQTSMYLCASRTSGTYEQYFGPGTRLTVT.

This clone was counted a single time. The genes are TRBV5-4 and TRBJ1-1; weak D call: TRBD1 (5 bases). V was cut by 3 bases and J by 0 bases, with 12 bases left in between. Germline assignment: CDR1 SGHNT and CDR2 YYREEE (reference sequence). The CDR3 length is 15 residues. DNA for the CDR3: TGTGCCAGCAGCTCGGGGGGGGGTATGAACACTGAAGCTTTCTTT. Protein: CASSSGGGMNTEAFF.

The chain carries TRBV12-3 or TRBV12-4 and TRBJ2-5; 8 bases align to TRBD1. The CDR3 sequence is 13 residues long. Losses at the gene ends were 5 bases for V and 5 bases for J; bases not matched to a gene: 4. CDR3 region: CASSQGARETQYF. The DNA of the CDR3 is TGTGCCAGCAGTCAGGGGGCACGGGAGACCCAGTACTTC.

The chain has TRBV19 and TRBJ1-3; no reliable D call. CDR1 is LNHDA and CDR2 is SQIVND in the germline V gene (reference sequence). The V and J ends lost 5 bases and 1 base respectively, with 6 bases between them. The CDR3 has 13 residues. The CDR3 nucleotides read TGTGCCAGTAGTCAGGCATCTGGAAACACCATATATTTT. Translating it yields CASSQASGNTIYF.

The chain joins TRBV27 to TRBJ2-3, with TRBD2 matching over 11 bases. Per germline, CDR1 MNHEY and CDR2 SMNVEV (reference sequence). The CDR3 is made up of 16 amino acids. Trimming at V came to 6 bases and at J to 5 bases, leaving 10 bases not matched to a gene. The CDR3 spells CASRSQLAGGRDTQYF. Written as DNA, the CDR3 is TGTGCCAGCAGGAGCCAGTTAGCGGGAGGGAGAGATACGCAGTATTTT.

The chain recombines TRBV10-2 with TRBJ1-1; the match to TRBD1 covers 9 bases. This CDR3 spans 13 amino acids. V lost 6 bases to trimming and J lost 8 bases; unmatched junction nucleotides: 7. Looked up from germline, CDR1 is WSHSY and CDR2 is SAAADI. The CDR3: CASRKGQGGEAFF. The CDR3 DNA follows: TGCGCCAGCAGGAAGGGACAGGGAGGAGAAGCTTTCTTT.

The rearrangement links TRBV10-1 to TRBJ2-3; D possibly corresponds to TRBD2 (6 bases). V lost 2 bases to trimming and J lost 3 bases, with 6 bases between them. Germline CDR1 reads WNHNN; CDR2 reads SYGVQD (reference sequence). CDR3 length: 13 residues. CDR3 loop: CASSEGGTDTQYF. The CDR3 nucleotides are TGCGCCAGCAGTGAGGGGGGGACAGATACGCAGTATTTT.

The genes are TRBV18 and TRBJ2-5, with 9 bases identical to TRBD1. V shed 3 bases and J 4 bases; nucleotides not matched to a gene: 3. The V gene's germline CDR1 is KGHSH and CDR2 LQKENI. This CDR3 has 14 residues. The CDR3 protein is CASSPKDRGETQYF. CDR3 in DNA: TGTGCCAGCTCACCGAAGGACAGGGGAGAGACCCAGTACTTC.

Written as DNA, the CDR3 is TGTGCCAGCAGCTTAGGCGGCGGGTTCCAAGAGACCCAGTACTTC. It specifies CASSLGGGFQETQYF. The chain employs TRBV7-2 and TRBJ2-5; perhaps TRBD2 as D (5 bases). V lost 1 base and J 1 base, leaving 10 bases between the germline ends. The CDR3 extends over 15 amino acids. Germline CDR1 reads SGHTA; CDR2 reads FQGNSA.

As for this clone: One end of the junction does not line up with germline, which may come from a read error. This chain uses TRBV15 with TRBJ1-2, with 7 bases aligning to TRBD1. CDR1 and CDR2 (germline): LNHNV, YYDKDF (reference sequence). The CDR3 covers 13 residues. CDR3 nucleotides: TGTGCCACCAGCACTCAGGCGGCAGGGGGTTCGGCCTTC. Its protein product is CATSTQAAGGSAF. Full variable domain (outside the CDR3, taken from reference TRBV15 and TRBJ1-2): DAMVIQNPRYQVTQFGKPVTLSCSQTLNHNVMYWYQQKSSQAPKLLFHYYDKDFNNEADTPDNFQSRRPNTSFCFLDIRSPGLGDTAMYLCATSTQAAGGSAFGSGTRLTVV.

CDR3 in DNA: TGTGCCAGCAGTTCACAGAGCTCCTACGAGCAGTACTTC. Translation: CASSSQSSYEQYF. This rearrangement joins TRBV6-5 to TRBJ2-7, with D uncertain. V was shortened by 4 bases and J by 0 bases, with 7 bases between the two germline ends. Germline-derived CDR1 and CDR2 are MNHEY and SVGAGI. This CDR3 has 13 amino acids.

The chain couples TRBV7-8 to TRBJ1-5; D not certain. V lost 0 bases to trimming and J lost 5 bases, with 8 bases between them. Germline V gives CDR1 SGHVS, CDR2 FQNEAQ. The CDR3 runs to 14 residues. This CDR3 is CASSLANRDQPQHF. The CDR3 coding sequence is TGTGCCAGCAGCTTAGCGAACAGAGATCAGCCCCAGCATTTT.

This chain connects TRBV5-6 to TRBJ2-1; 7 bases match TRBD2. Germline CDR1 and CDR2: SGHDT and YYEEEE. V gave up 4 bases and J gave up 0 bases; unmatched junction bases: 1. The CDR3 is 14 amino acids. The CDR3 DNA follows: TGTGCCAGCAGCCGCGGGAGCTCCTACAATGAGCAGTTCTTC. This codes for CASSRGSSYNEQFF.

The chain is built from TRBV5-6 and TRBJ1-4, with 7 bases fitting TRBD1. This CDR3 has 14 residues. Unmatched junction bases numbered 2, after V lost 1 base and J lost 5 bases. CDR1 SGHDT and CDR2 YYEEEE come from the germline V gene. The CDR3 loop reads CASSLWDRNEKLFF. The CDR3 DNA reads as TGTGCCAGCAGCTTGTGGGACAGAAATGAAAAACTGTTTTTT.

The V and J genes are TRBV5-1 and TRBJ2-7; 7 nucleotides align to TRBD1. Losses at the gene ends were 3 bases for V and 3 bases for J; bases not matched to a gene: 6. Germline CDR1 and CDR2: SGHRS and YFSETQ. The CDR3 spans 14 residues. CDR3 sequence: CASSWGQYFYEQYF. The CDR3, as DNA: TGCGCCAGCAGCTGGGGACAGTATTTCTACGAGCAGTACTTC.

This rearrangement joins TRBV18 to TRBJ2-7; 8 nucleotides agree with TRBD1. CDR1 KGHSH and CDR2 LQKENI come from the germline V gene. This CDR3 region has 13 residues. V lost 6 bases, J lost 5 bases, and 6 bases stayed unmatched. CDR3 sequence (DNA): TGTGCCAGCTCTGAGACAGGGGTCAACGAGCAGTACTTC. Translated: CASSETGVNEQYF.

V usage is TRBV18 and J usage is TRBJ2-5; D gene uncertain. Trimming cost V 0 bases and J 0 bases, with 5 bases left between them. Germline assignment: CDR1 KGHSH and CDR2 LQKENI. CDR3 length equals 14 residues. The CDR3 nucleotides read TGTGCCAGCTCACCACCGAACAACCAAGAGACCCAGTACTTC. Its protein product is CASSPPNNQETQYF. Based on the CDR3 plus reference TRBV18 and TRBJ2-5, the full variable domain is NAGVMQNPRHLVRRRGQEARLRCSPMKGHSHVYWYRQLPEEGLKFMVYLQKENIIDESGMPKERFSAEFPKEGPSILRIQQVVRGDSAAYFCASSPPNNQETQYFGPGTRLLVL.

This chain connects TRBV28 to TRBJ1-2; no clear D. V was shortened by 4 bases and J by 8 bases, with 11 bases between the two germline ends. The CDR3 consists of 12 residues. In germline, CDR1 is MDHEN, CDR2 SYDVKM. CDR3: CASSSDKWGYTF. DNA for the CDR3: TGTGCCAGCAGTTCCGACAAGTGGGGCTACACCTTC.

J is TRBJ1-2 and V is TRBV4-3; D is unresolved. The CDR3 consists of 15 residues. Germline loops: CDR1 LGHNA, CDR2 YSLEER. Trimming cost V 3 bases and J 5 bases, with 16 bases left between them. CDR3 residues: CASSQSTSTTYGYTF. The DNA for the CDR3 is TGCGCCAGCAGCCAGTCAACAAGCACTACATATGGCTACACCTTC.